What follows describes a single T cell receptor beta chain. As yet, its antigen is unknown. TCRdb reprocessed the 5' RACE reads with MiXCR, giving one entry per CDR3 protein. Of fewer than 650,000 distinct CDR3 sequences listed, 20% to 25% are singletons. V shed 0 bases, J shed 3 bases, and the junction held 13 bases outside the gene matches. The CDR3 sequence is 17 residues long. The V gene's germline CDR1 is GTSNPN and CDR2 SVGIG (reference sequence). This sample is part of a study of T cells after yellow fever vaccination. For the study at large: The SMART-Seq v4 Ultra Low Input method served to prepare the low-cell-number fractions.

Study-level results: Any FACS-sorted repertoire could hold abundant clonotypes that contaminate it from the bulk population.

The sequence was obtained from a man between 18 and 29 years old who received the YFV17D yellow fever vaccine. Specimen: PBMCs, collected about 21 days after the first yellow fever vaccination. V is TRBV30 and J is TRBJ2-5, with TRBD1 matching over 7 bases. CDR3 nucleotide sequence: TGTGCCTGGAGTGTACAAATCACGGAGACAGGGAAAGAGACCCAGTACTTC. Translating it yields CAWSVQITETGKETQYF.